These 20 T cell receptor beta chains were sequenced from one sample in a study of control samples from healthy donors and cancer patients. Sequencing used immunoSEQ multiplex PCR; TCRdb keeps in-frame clones, though not all of them. The sample yields about 98,000 clones, about four fifths seen once. The sample consisted of blood. The receptors come from a man between 60 and 75 years old in good health.

The V call is TRBV7-2, the J call TRBJ2-1; D is undetermined. This CDR3 spans 13 amino acids. CDR1 is SGHTA, CDR2 FQGNSA, per germline. Between the trimmed V and J ends, which lost 5 bases and 7 bases, there was a span of 12 bases. CDR3 amino acids: CASSRPPRNEQFF. The CDR3 DNA follows: TGTGCCAGCAGCCGTCCCCCGAGGAATGAGCAGTTCTTC.

The J gene is TRBJ1-1, the V gene TRBV11-3, with 8 bases lining up with TRBD1. Germline lookup yields CDR1 SGHNT and CDR2 YENEEA. V was clipped by 1 base and J by 4 bases; unmatched bases: 8. This CDR3 has 16 amino acids. DNA of the CDR3: TGTGCCAGCAGCTTAGGAGGACAGGGTTCGGGCACTGAAGCTTTCTTT. Its translation is CASSLGGQGSGTEAFF.

The chain recombines TRBV15 with TRBJ2-3; D not certain. Trimming pared 0 bases from V and 4 bases from J, leaving 11 bases between. CDR1 is LNHNV, CDR2 YYDKDF, per germline (reference sequence). The CDR3 runs to 15 residues. CDR3 protein: CATSRDRGAPDTQYF. The DNA of the CDR3 is TGTGCCACCAGCAGAGATCGAGGAGCTCCAGATACGCAGTATTTT.

This clone was picked up one time. The gene calls are TRBV24-1 and TRBJ2-1, with TRBD1 matching over 7 bases. Germline trimming cut 2 bases from V and 5 bases from J; bases unmatched to any gene: 5. CDR3 size: 15 residues. CDR1 is KGHDR, CDR2 SFDVKD, per germline. This CDR3 reads CATSDYRGSHNEQFF. CDR3 DNA: TGTGCCACCAGTGATTACAGGGGATCGCACAATGAGCAGTTCTTC.

This rearrangement joins TRBV5-6 to TRBJ2-5; D may be TRBD1 or TRBD2 (5 bases each). Trimming took off 4 bases at V and 3 bases at J, with 16 bases between the two ends. The germline CDR1 and CDR2 sequences are SGHDT and YYEEEE. This CDR3 contains 15 residues. CDR3 nucleotides: TGTGCCAGCAGCACCCGGGACGGTGGAGAAGAGACCCAGTACTTC. Its translation: CASSTRDGGEETQYF. The whole variable domain, remainder taken from reference TRBV5-6 and TRBJ2-5, is DAGVTQSPTHLIKTRGQQVTLRCSPKSGHDTVSWYQQALGQGPQFIFQYYEEEERQRGNFPDRFSGHQFPNYSSELNVNALLLGDSALYLCASSTRDGGEETQYFGPGTRLLVL.

The gene calls are TRBV9 and TRBJ1-1; 8 nucleotides match TRBD1. Germline V CDR1 and CDR2: SGDLS, YYNGEE. The CDR3 is 14 amino acids. J gave up 4 bases and V 1 base, and 3 bases lay outside the gene matches. CDR3 sequence (DNA): TGTGCCAGCAGCGTATCTGGGACAGGCACTGAAGCTTTCTTT. It translates to CASSVSGTGTEAFF.

The V call is TRBV9, the J call TRBJ2-5; TRBD2 agrees at 7 bases. Germline CDR1 reads SGDLS; CDR2 reads YYNGEE. The V gene end was trimmed by 4 bases and the J gene end by 2 bases; junction bases not matched to a gene: 5. The CDR3 has 14 amino acids. Written as DNA, the CDR3 is TGTGCCAGCAGCCGCCGGGGGGAGCAAGAGACCCAGTACTTC. This gives the protein CASSRRGEQETQYF.

This clone was counted a few times. CDR3 DNA: TGCGCCAGCAGCCCGGGCAGGGTTGACGAGCAGTACTTC. This translates into CASSPGRVDEQYF. J is TRBJ2-7 and V is TRBV5-1; weak D call: TRBD1 (5 bases). Germline values: CDR1 SGHRS, CDR2 YFSETQ. The CDR3 is made up of 13 amino acids. Trimming left V 4 bases short and J 5 bases short, with 13 bases between. The full variable domain, with the rest looked up from reference TRBV5-1 and TRBJ2-7, is KAGVTQTPRYLIKTRGQQVTLSCSPISGHRSVSWYQQTPGQGLQFLFEYFSETQRNKGNFPGRFSGRQFSNSRSEMNVSTLELGDSALYLCASSPGRVDEQYFGPGTRLTVT.

The chain joins TRBV7-9 to TRBJ2-3; D gene ambiguous. The CDR3 consists of 11 residues. V dropped 5 bases and J dropped 3 bases, with 3 bases sitting between them. Germline loops: CDR1 SEHNR, CDR2 FQNEAQ (reference sequence). In DNA form, the CDR3 reads TGTGCCAGCAGCCCAACAGATACGCAGTATTTT. This gives the protein CASSPTDTQYF.

V gene TRBV7-3 combines with J gene TRBJ1-2, with D unresolved. Germline loops: CDR1 SGHTA, CDR2 FQGTGA. V lost 5 bases and J lost 6, with 16 bases in between. The CDR3 length is 14 residues. As DNA, the CDR3 is TGTGCCAGCAGCAGAGACACTCAAGGCCATGGCTACACCTTC. Encoded protein: CASSRDTQGHGYTF.

This chain links TRBV6-5 with TRBJ2-5; TRBD1 matches at 7 bases. The V gene end was trimmed by 1 base and the J gene end by 2 bases; junction bases not matched to a gene: 1. This CDR3 is 14 amino acids long. Germline V gene data show CDR1 as MNHEY and CDR2 as SVGAGI. The CDR3 here is CASSYWDRQETQYF. CDR3 bases: TGTGCCAGCAGTTACTGGGACAGACAAGAGACCCAGTACTTC.

V gene TRBV9 combines with J gene TRBJ2-3; no clear D gene. CDR1 SGDLS and CDR2 YYNGEE come from the germline V gene. V was cut by 0 bases and J by 4 bases, with 9 bases left in between. The CDR3 is 14 residues long. The CDR3 region is CASSVVRAPDTQYF. The CDR3 DNA is TGTGCCAGCAGCGTAGTTAGGGCCCCAGATACGCAGTATTTT. Drawing the rest from reference TRBV9 and TRBJ2-3, the complete variable domain is DSGVTQTPKHLITATGQRVTLRCSPRSGDLSVYWYQQSLDQGLQFLIQYYNGEERAKGNILERFSAQQFPDLHSELNLSSLELGDSALYFCASSVVRAPDTQYFGPGTRLTVL.

The chain joins TRBV9 to TRBJ1-1; a possible D gene is TRBD1 (6 bases). The CDR3 covers 15 residues. Germline V gene lookup returns CDR1 SGDLS and CDR2 YYNGEE. Trimming pared 4 bases from V and 1 base from J, leaving 14 bases between. The CDR3: CASSSVTGKNTEAFF. CDR3 nucleotides: TGTGCCAGCAGCTCCGTGACAGGAAAGAACACTGAAGCTTTCTTT.

This clone appeared once. This rearrangement joins TRBV28 to TRBJ1-1; 7 bases fit TRBD1. CDR3 length equals 14 residues. With 6 bases clipped from V and 1 base from J, the junction kept 5 bases outside the gene matches. CDR1 and CDR2 (germline): MDHEN, SYDVKM. CDR3: CASRATGSNTEAFF. CDR3 coding DNA: TGTGCCAGCAGAGCGACAGGGTCGAACACTGAAGCTTTCTTT.

On this clone: The DNA is left out, because the CDR3 cannot be placed on it with certainty; the CDR3 is given as TCRdb lists it. This chain uses TRBV10-3 with TRBJ2-5. Per the germline V gene, CDR1 is ENHRY and CDR2 is SYGVKD. The CDR3 has 20 amino acids, counting both end residues. The CDR3 loop reads CAIRGRKRPSTSGTQETQYF.

The V call is TRBV21-1, the J call TRBJ2-3; TRBD2, as called in the table, went unchecked against the DNA. TRBV21-1 is deemed a pseudogene. There are 15 residues in the CDR3. The CDR3 nucleotides read TGTGCCAGCAGCATAGCGGGAGGGCCGACAGATACGCAGTATTTT. It translates to CASSIAGGPTDTQYF.

The chain links TRBV15 to TRBJ2-6; the D is unclear. The germline gives CDR1 LNHNV, CDR2 YYDKDF (reference sequence). V was shortened by 1 base and J by 0 bases, with 4 bases between the two germline ends. The CDR3 is 15 amino acids. The CDR3 spells CATSRALSGANVLTF. The CDR3 DNA sequence: TGTGCCACCAGCAGAGCGCTCTCTGGGGCCAACGTCCTGACTTTC.

The chain links TRBV4-2 to TRBJ1-4; possible D gene TRBD1, 5 bases. The CDR3 consists of 16 residues. Germline CDR1 is LGHNA and CDR2 is YNFKEQ. The V and J ends lost 4 bases and 2 bases respectively, with 14 bases between them. In DNA form, the CDR3 reads TGTGCCAGCAGCCCCTTAACGGGACTGACTAATGAAAAACTGTTTTTT. Its protein is CASSPLTGLTNEKLFF.

A few counts support this clone. V gene TRBV28 combines with J gene TRBJ2-5; a possible D gene is TRBD1 (5 bases). V lost 2 bases and J 5 bases, leaving 24 bases between the germline ends. The length of the CDR3 is 18 residues. CDR1 is MDHEN and CDR2 is SYDVKM in the germline V gene. The CDR3 spells CASSLGPLGAGQRETQYF. CDR3 nucleotides: TGTGCCAGCAGTTTAGGGCCCCTAGGGGCAGGGCAGAGGGAGACCCAGTACTTC.

DNA for the CDR3: TGCGCCAGCAGCTTTTACCCCGGCGGGGGGGAGACCCAGTACTTC. It encodes CASSFYPGGGETQYF. The gene calls are TRBV5-1 and TRBJ2-5, with TRBD2 matching over 8 bases. V lost 2 bases to trimming and J lost 5 bases; unmatched junction nucleotides: 8. This CDR3 is 15 amino acids long. Germline CDR1 SGHRS, CDR2 YFSETQ. Filled out from reference TRBV5-1 and TRBJ2-5, the complete variable domain reads KAGVTQTPRYLIKTRGQQVTLSCSPISGHRSVSWYQQTPGQGLQFLFEYFSETQRNKGNFPGRFSGRQFSNSRSEMNVSTLELGDSALYLCASSFYPGGGETQYFGPGTRLLVL.